The clone carrying this T cell receptor beta chain was found many times. These data come from a study of patients and donors after allogeneic stem cell transplantation. TCRdb re-called the RT-PCR reads through MiXCR, storing one row per CDR3 protein. The sample includes about 24,000 distinct CDR3 sequences, under 55% of them seen just once. V was clipped by 5 bases and J by 7 bases, with 9 bases between them. The CDR3 has 13 residues. The TCR sequence derives from a human donor who was either an allogeneic HSCT recipient or a stem cell or donor lymphocyte infusion donor (not recorded which). It is not recorded whose cells these are; they may come from a transplant donor. Sequenced material: blood, either unsorted or a sorted T cell fraction (not recorded which). V is TRBV12-3 or TRBV12-4 and J is TRBJ1-6; D is uncertain. CDR3 amino acids: CASSLPPNSPLHF. In DNA form, the CDR3 reads TGTGCCAGCAGTCTTCCGCCGAATTCACCCCTCCACTTT.